These T cell receptor beta chains were read from a single sample in a study of T-cell memory formation after mild COVID-19. One entry per CDR3 protein results from TCRdb running MiXCR on the 5' RACE reads. The repertoire holds hundreds of thousands of distinct CDR3 sequences, with roughly 15% as singletons. The sequencing sample was made of PBMCs or a T cell subset sorted from them (not recorded which). These receptors all stem from a man in his late teens or twenties who had mild COVID-19 (a few samples of this study predate the infection). Cell type and time point are not known. Each CDR3 is given with its conserved first and last residue. The D gene is left open where the match is weak. The size of a clone is reported for some rows only, either as once, few or many, or as a class for expanded clones.

V gene	J gene	D gene	clone size	CDR3 protein	CDR3 DNA
TRBV12-3/TRBV12-4	TRBJ2-1	TRBD2	many	CASSLSGSSYNEQFF	TGCGCCAGCAGTCTAAGCGGGAGCTCCTACAATGAGCAGTTCTTC
TRBV7-9	TRBJ2-7	.	.	CASSRTETVYEQYF	TGTGCCAGCAGCCGTACCGAGACAGTTTACGAGCAGTACTTC
TRBV18	TRBJ2-1	.	few	CASSPGSERVSYNEQFF	TGTGCCAGCTCACCAGGATCAGAAAGGGTCTCCTACAATGAGCAGTTCTTC
TRBV2	TRBJ2-5	TRBD2	.	CATTGGGGRETQYF	TGTGCCACAACGGGAGGCGGAGGGAGAGAGACCCAGTACTTC
TRBV29-1	TRBJ1-3	.	few	CSVDWVPRVRNTIYF	TGCAGCGTTGACTGGGTCCCACGCGTAAGAAACACCATATATTTT
TRBV5-6	TRBJ1-1	.	.	CASTTTPGWFTEAFF	TGTGCCAGCACCACAACCCCAGGCTGGTTCACTGAAGCTTTCTTT
TRBV20-1	TRBJ1-5	.	.	CSARKGQGNQPQHF	TGCAGTGCTAGAAAGGGGCAGGGGAACCAGCCCCAGCATTTT
TRBV12-3/TRBV12-4	TRBJ2-7	.	few	CASSLSAGNYEQYF	TGTGCCAGCAGTTTATCGGCCGGTAATTACGAGCAGTACTTC
TRBV12-3/TRBV12-4	TRBJ1-1	.	many	CASSSGNWASEAFF	TGTGCCAGCAGTTCCGGGAACTGGGCCTCGGAAGCTTTCTTT
TRBV5-1	TRBJ2-5	TRBD1	.	CASSFTPGQEGLETQYF	TGCGCCAGCAGCTTCACCCCTGGACAGGAAGGTTTAGAGACCCAGTACTTC
TRBV6-6	TRBJ2-2	TRBD1	few	CATLALRTGNTGELFF	TGTGCCACTCTCGCCCTAAGGACAGGGAACACCGGGGAGCTGTTTTTT
TRBV5-6	TRBJ1-2	.	few	CASSLVEGGSPKAGYTF	TGTGCCAGCAGCTTGGTCGAGGGCGGCAGCCCTAAGGCTGGCTACACCTTC
TRBV15	TRBJ2-3	.	.	CATRDSSSTDTQYF	TGTGCCACCCGGGACTCTTCTAGCACAGATACGCAGTATTTT
TRBV10-3	TRBJ2-3	TRBD2	few	CAMGGLSTDTQYF	TGTGCCATGGGGGGACTAAGCACAGATACGCAGTATTTT
TRBV15	TRBJ1-6	.	few	CATSRDRITPLHF	TGTGCCACCAGCAGAGATCGGATTACACCCCTCCACTTT
TRBV7-9	TRBJ1-3	.	.	CASNSWGSSGNTIYF	TGTGCCAGCAACTCTTGGGGCTCCTCTGGAAACACCATATATTTT
TRBV9	TRBJ1-1	.	few	CASSVGTGSGTEAFF	TGTGCCAGCAGCGTAGGAACAGGGTCTGGCACTGAAGCTTTCTTT
TRBV15	TRBJ2-3	TRBD2	many	CATSRAGEGSDTQYF	TGTGCCACCAGCAGAGCGGGGGAGGGGAGTGATACGCAGTATTTT
TRBV5-1	TRBJ2-2	.	few	CASSLVAGAGTGELFF	TGCGCCAGCAGTTTAGTCGCGGGGGCCGGCACCGGGGAGCTGTTTTTT
TRBV4-2	TRBJ2-3	.	few	CASSQEGGSQYF	TGTGCCAGCAGCCAAGAAGGGGGATCGCAGTATTTT
TRBV20-1	TRBJ1-2	TRBD1	.	CSATVGTGYGYTF	TGCAGTGCTACAGTCGGGACAGGGTATGGCTACACCTTC
TRBV7-9	TRBJ2-2	.	.	CASILRAYTGELFF	TGTGCCAGCATCCTCAGGGCTTACACCGGGGAGCTGTTTTTT
TRBV5-1	TRBJ1-1	.	few	CASSPTGTMNTEAFF	TGCGCCAGCAGCCCGACAGGAACCATGAACACTGAAGCTTTCTTT
TRBV7-8	TRBJ2-2	TRBD2	.	CASSLTSGGSNANTGELFF	TGTGCCAGCAGCTTAACTAGCGGGGGATCTAACGCGAACACCGGGGAGCTGTTTTTT
TRBV5-1	TRBJ1-5	TRBD1	.	CASSSMESGTGDNQPQHF	TGCGCCAGCAGCTCTATGGAGTCCGGGACAGGGGACAATCAGCCCCAGCATTTT
TRBV4-2	TRBJ2-5	.	.	CASSQGAGAETQYF	TGTGCCAGCAGCCAAGGAGCAGGGGCAGAGACCCAGTACTTC
TRBV10-2	TRBJ2-3	TRBD1	.	CASSEYRGQDTQYF	TGCGCCAGCAGTGAATACAGGGGGCAAGATACGCAGTATTTT
TRBV9	TRBJ2-5	.	once	CASSVVPTRHQETQYF	TGTGCCAGCAGCGTAGTTCCGACTAGGCACCAAGAGACCCAGTACTTC
TRBV7-2	TRBJ2-2	.	few	CASSLVLGERIGELFF	TGTGCCAGCAGCTTAGTTCTGGGAGAAAGGATCGGGGAGCTGTTTTTT
TRBV12-3/TRBV12-4	TRBJ1-2	.	few	CASSPTLGGSYGYTF	TGTGCCAGCAGTCCCACACTTGGTGGCAGCTATGGCTACACCTTC
TRBV14	TRBJ1-6	TRBD1	.	CASSRKTGSRSPLHF	TGTGCCAGCAGCCGGAAGACAGGGTCCAGATCACCCCTCCACTTT
TRBV4-1	TRBJ2-7	.	few	CASSQGGRGDEQYF	TGCGCCAGCAGCCAAGGGGGCAGGGGCGACGAGCAGTACTTC
TRBV9	TRBJ2-5	.	.	CASSVGPGQETQYF	TGTGCCAGCAGCGTAGGGCCAGGGCAAGAGACCCAGTACTTC
TRBV2	TRBJ2-3	TRBD2	few	CASSEKLAGADTQYF	TGTGCCAGCAGTGAAAAGCTAGCGGGGGCAGATACGCAGTATTTT
TRBV11-2	TRBJ2-1	.	few	CASSLTTVHNEQFF	TGTGCCAGCAGCTTGACGACAGTACACAATGAGCAGTTCTTC
TRBV10-3	TRBJ1-1	.	few	CAIRQGEGTEAFF	TGTGCCATCAGGCAGGGTGAGGGCACTGAAGCTTTCTTT
TRBV12-3/TRBV12-4	TRBJ1-1	TRBD1	few	CASRSARGLSEAFF	TGTGCCAGCAGGTCGGCCAGGGGGCTAAGTGAAGCTTTCTTT
TRBV7-2	TRBJ1-6	.	few	CASSLVLDSPLHF	TGTGCCAGCAGCTTAGTCTTGGATTCACCCCTCCACTTT
TRBV4-1	TRBJ2-1	TRBD2	.	CASSQDPGTSGVFDEQFF	TGCGCCAGCAGCCAAGACCCGGGGACTAGCGGGGTTTTTGATGAGCAGTTCTTC
TRBV19	TRBJ1-2	.	few	CASNDRMPLNYGYTF	TGTGCCAGTAACGATCGAATGCCGCTTAACTATGGCTACACCTTC